A selection of T cell receptor beta chains follows, all from one sample in a study of T-cell reconstitution after alpha-beta-depleted transplantation in children. TCRdb re-called the PCR reads through MiXCR, storing one row per CDR3 protein. Here the sample spans 800,000 to 1,000,000 distinct CDR3 sequences, 25% to 35% being singletons. The sample was PBMCs, mostly from graft donor cells, taken 360 days after TCRalphabeta/CD19-depleted stem cell transplant. The receptors shown here come from a boy under two years old who had a stem cell transplant for SCID, so the T cells may come from the graft donor. CDR3s include the opening cysteine and the closing phenylalanine or tryptophan. D genes are given only for firm matches. Part of the rows lack a size; the others show once, few, many or a class for expanded clones.

>TRBJ2-5|TRBV12-3/TRBV12-4|-|many
TGTGCCAGCAGTTACCTCGACAGGTTTGGGACCCAGTACTTC
CASSYLDRFGTQYF
>TRBJ2-1|TRBV28|-|-
TGTGCCAGCAGTGCTTTGAGAGCAGTATCCTACAATGAGCAGTTCTTC
CASSALRAVSYNEQFF
>TRBJ2-1|TRBV4-2|-|few
TGTGCCAGCAGCCCTTCGAGCCCAGCCTCCTACAATGAGCAGTTCTTC
CASSPSSPASYNEQFF
>TRBJ2-6|TRBV12-3/TRBV12-4|-|-
TGTGCCAGCAGACCAAACGTGGGCCTCGGGGCCAACGTCCTGACTTTC
CASRPNVGLGANVLTF
>TRBJ1-5|TRBV6-5|-|-
TGTGCCAGCACTTTCCGACGGGACAATCAGCCCCAGCATTTT
CASTFRRDNQPQHF
>TRBJ2-7|TRBV28|TRBD1|-
TGTGCCAGCCGTGGGACAGAACCATCCTACGAGCAGTACTTC
CASRGTEPSYEQYF
>TRBJ2-7|TRBV9|TRBD1|many
TGTGCCAGCAGCGTAGGTGGACAGGGGATCTACGAGCAGTACTTC
CASSVGGQGIYEQYF
>TRBJ1-4|TRBV20-1|-|few
TGCAGTGCTAGTATTCCGGACCCGGGGAATGAAAAACTGTTTTTT
CSASIPDPGNEKLFF
>TRBJ2-5|TRBV28|TRBD2|-
TGTGCCAGCAGTTTCGGGGGGGGGCAGCAAGAGACCCAGTACTTC
CASSFGGGQQETQYF
>TRBJ2-1|TRBV28|-|-
TGTGCCAGCACTAGACTAGTAAATGAGCAGTTCTTC
CASTRLVNEQFF
>TRBJ1-1|TRBV5-6|-|few
TGTGCCAGCAGCCGGCTTGACGGGAAGAGAGGCACTGAAGCTTTCTTT
CASSRLDGKRGTEAFF
>TRBJ2-1|TRBV24-1|TRBD2|once
TGTGCCACCAGTGGAGTGAGCGGGGGGGCGGGCTACAATGAGCAGTTCTTC
CATSGVSGGAGYNEQFF
>TRBJ2-7|TRBV3-1|-|few
TGTGCCAGCAGCCAAGATGTGGGGCGGTTCTACGAGCAGTACTTC
CASSQDVGRFYEQYF
>TRBJ2-1|TRBV9|-|-
TGTGCCAGCAGCGCCTTAGGGGCAGAGTACAATGAGCAGTTCTTC
CASSALGAEYNEQFF
>TRBJ1-6|TRBV4-1|-|few
TGCGCCAGCAGCCAAGATTGGGCAGATAATTCACCCCTCCACTTT
CASSQDWADNSPLHF
>TRBJ2-1|TRBV5-1|-|-
TGCGCCAGCAGCTCCCTGGACTTGTCCCCCTCCTACAATGAGCAGTTCTTC
CASSSLDLSPSYNEQFF
>TRBJ2-2|TRBV3-1|-|few
TGTGCCAGCAGCCCCCTAGACGGATTCGGCGGGGAGCTGTTTTTT
CASSPLDGFGGELFF
>TRBJ2-5|TRBV4-3|-|few
TGCGCCAGCAGCCAAGATGGAGGCAGAGAAGAGACCCAGTACTTC
CASSQDGGREETQYF
>TRBJ2-3|TRBV5-1|-|few
TGCGCCAGCAGCTTGGATCGTCTAGCGCGTGGGGATACGCAGTATTTT
CASSLDRLARGDTQYF
>TRBJ2-3|TRBV5-6|-|-
TGTGCCAGCAGCTTGGCCCCTCGTACGCAGTATTTT
CASSLAPRTQYF
>TRBJ2-7|TRBV9|-|-
TGTGCCAGCAGCCCCCTAGCGAGGGGGACCTACGAGCAGTACTTC
CASSPLARGTYEQYF
>TRBJ2-3|TRBV7-9|-|few
TGTGCCAGCACCGTCCCTCGGGGGCTAGCCTCAGATACGCAGTATTTT
CASTVPRGLASDTQYF
>TRBJ2-3|TRBV20-1|-|few
TGCAGTGCTAGATGGGGCCCGGGACTGAGCGCAGATACGCAGTATTTT
CSARWGPGLSADTQYF
>TRBJ2-7|TRBV2|TRBD2|few
TGTGCCAGCAGTGGCGGACTAGTAACCTACGAGCAGTACTTC
CASSGGLVTYEQYF
>TRBJ2-1|TRBV4-2|-|few
TGTGCCAGCAGCCAAGATGGGAAAGGGGCTCGGCTTTACAATGAGCAGTTCTTC
CASSQDGKGARLYNEQFF
>TRBJ2-5|TRBV20-1|-|-
TGCAGTGCCGCTCCCGACCTTACATCGACCCAGTACTTC
CSAAPDLTSTQYF
>TRBJ1-1|TRBV5-4|TRBD1|-
TGTGCCAGCAGCTTGGTTACAGGGACAGTAAACACTGAAGCTTTCTTT
CASSLVTGTVNTEAFF
>TRBJ2-1|TRBV9|TRBD2|few
TGTGCCAGCAGCGAACGGGACTACGGGAATGAGCAGTTCTTC
CASSERDYGNEQFF
>TRBJ2-5|TRBV25-1|-|-
TGTGCCAGCAGAGGTAGGCGGGGGCCCCAAGAGACCCAGTACTTC
CASRGRRGPQETQYF
>TRBJ2-3|TRBV28|TRBD1|few
TGTGCCAGCAGTCTTCCGGGACAGGGCCCCGGGTCAGATACGCAGTATTTT
CASSLPGQGPGSDTQYF
>TRBJ1-5|TRBV5-5|-|few
TGTGCCAGCAGCGGAACAGGGAATAGCAATCAGCCCCAGCATTTT
CASSGTGNSNQPQHF
>TRBJ1-1|TRBV9|-|-
TGTGCCAGCAGCGTACAGGCGGACACTGAAGCTTTCTTT
CASSVQADTEAFF